The 9 T cell receptor beta chains given below trace back to one sample, sequenced in a study of cytomegalovirus exposure and HLA in healthy donors. A multiplex PCR was run with 60 Vbeta primers and 13 Jbeta primers. This table comes from immunoSEQ multiplex PCR, and its TCRdb copy is limited to in-frame clones, with some not included. The sample yields about 200,000 clones, approximately 79% seen once. The sequenced material came from PBMCs. Source of these receptors: a middle-aged man in good health and CMV-seronegative.

The V and J genes are TRBV7-9 and TRBJ2-1; 7 nucleotides line up with TRBD2. Trimming cost V 1 base and J 2 bases; bases outside gene matches: 2. Looked up from germline, CDR1 is SEHNR and CDR2 is FQNEAQ (reference sequence). This CDR3 region has 15 residues. CDR3 bases: TGTGCCAGCAGCTTAGGGGGACTACCCTACAATGAGCAGTTCTTC. Encoded protein: CASSLGGLPYNEQFF. The complete variable domain, with remaining parts taken from reference TRBV7-9 and TRBJ2-1, reads DTGVSQNPRHKITKRGQNVTFRCDPISEHNRLYWYRQTLGQGPEFLTYFQNEAQLEKSRLLSDRFSAERPKGSFSTLEIQRTEQGDSAMYLCASSLGGLPYNEQFFGPGTRLTVL.

V usage is TRBV28 and J usage is TRBJ1-2, with 10 bases lining up with TRBD1. The CDR3 length is 13 residues. CDR1 and CDR2 from the germline V gene are MDHEN and SYDVKM. V trimming: 10 bases; J trimming: 5 bases; junction bases outside the gene matches: 7. For the CDR3, the DNA is TGTGCCACCAGGGGGACAGGGGCTTATGGCTACACCTTC. Translated: CATRGTGAYGYTF.

The rearrangement links TRBV6-1 to TRBJ1-2; D not certain. The CDR3 is 13 residues long. Trimming left V 2 bases short and J 0 bases short, with 4 bases between. CDR1 is MNHNS and CDR2 is SASEGT in the germline V gene. CDR3 nucleotides: TGTGCCAGCAGTGAATCGTCTAACTATGGCTACACCTTC. Protein: CASSESSNYGYTF.

This clone has more than one count but fewer than ten. The chain recombines TRBV7-3 with TRBJ1-2; 7 nucleotides match TRBD1. Unmatched junction bases numbered 6, after V lost 0 bases and J lost 8 bases. This CDR3 has 14 amino acids. Per germline, CDR1 SGHTA and CDR2 FQGTGA. The chain's CDR3 is CASSLTGTGEGYTF. The DNA for the CDR3 is TGTGCCAGCAGCTTAACGGGTACAGGGGAAGGCTACACCTTC.

In regard to this clone: Other DNA sequences in the sample encode the same CDR3. This chain joins TRBV5-4 and TRBJ2-2; D is perhaps TRBD1 (7 bases). Germline CDR1 and CDR2: SGHNT and YYREEE (reference sequence). Trimming removed 4 bases at V and 3 bases at J, with 16 bases between. CDR3 length equals 16 residues. The CDR3 bases are TGTGCCAGCAGCCTGGGACAGTGGGGGGACACCGGGGAGCTGTTTTTT. This gives the protein CASSLGQWGDTGELFF.

In this sample, this clone turned up a few times. The chain couples TRBV6-1 to TRBJ1-5, with unresolved D. V lost 7 bases, J lost 5 bases, and 18 bases lay in between. This CDR3 region has 15 residues. Germline V CDR1 and CDR2: MNHNS, SASEGT. The CDR3 protein is CASKITGSGDQPQHF. For the CDR3, the DNA is TGTGCCAGCAAAATCACGGGGTCAGGCGATCAGCCCCAGCATTTT.

The chain employs TRBV29-1 and TRBJ1-5; 9 bases are shared with TRBD1. Germline values: CDR1 SQVTM, CDR2 ANQGSEA. Germline trimming cut 4 bases from V and 7 bases from J; bases unmatched to any gene: 8. This CDR3 is 14 amino acids long. The CDR3 nucleotides read TGCAGCGTTGTCTGGACAGGGGTTGGCCAGCCCCAGCATTTT. Protein product: CSVVWTGVGQPQHF.

This clone appeared a single time. The chain carries TRBV5-1 and TRBJ1-3; the D is unclear. Looked up from germline, CDR1 is SGHRS and CDR2 is YFSETQ. CDR3 length equals 16 residues. V lost 0 bases and J lost 0, with 10 bases in between. CDR3 protein: CASSLADSGSGNTIYF. Written as DNA, the CDR3 is TGCGCCAGCAGCTTGGCCGACTCTGGCTCTGGAAACACCATATATTTT.

The rearrangement joins TRBV6-5 to TRBJ2-5; 7 bases map to TRBD2. The closer fit of TRBJ2-7 to the DNA end suggests the J call may be wrong. Germline assignment: CDR1 MNHEY and CDR2 SVGAGI. This CDR3 is 15 amino acids long. CDR3 amino acids: CASSYSGEGAYEQYF. In DNA, the CDR3 is TGTGCCAGCAGTTACTCTGGGGAGGGAGCTTACGAGCAGTACTTC.